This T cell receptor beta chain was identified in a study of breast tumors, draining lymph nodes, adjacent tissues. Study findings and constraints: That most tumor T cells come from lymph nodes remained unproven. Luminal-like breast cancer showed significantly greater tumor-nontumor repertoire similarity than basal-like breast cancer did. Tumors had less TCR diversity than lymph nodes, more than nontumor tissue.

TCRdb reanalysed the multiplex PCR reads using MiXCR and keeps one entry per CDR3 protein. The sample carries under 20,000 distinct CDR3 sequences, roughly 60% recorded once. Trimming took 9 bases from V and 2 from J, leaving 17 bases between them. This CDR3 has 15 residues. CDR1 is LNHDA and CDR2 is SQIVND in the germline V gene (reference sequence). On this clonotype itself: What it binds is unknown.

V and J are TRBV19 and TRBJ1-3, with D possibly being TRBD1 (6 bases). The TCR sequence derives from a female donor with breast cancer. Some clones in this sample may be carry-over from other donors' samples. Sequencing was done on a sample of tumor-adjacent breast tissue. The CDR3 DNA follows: TGTGCCAGCACGGCCAGGGGTGAGCCTGGAAACACCATATATTTT. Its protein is CASTARGEPGNTIYF.